The T cell receptor beta chain under discussion was sequenced for a study of cytomegalovirus exposure and HLA in healthy donors. Germline assignment: CDR1 SNHLY and CDR2 FYNNEI. This CDR3 has 15 residues. V lost 6 bases to trimming and J lost 2 bases, with 16 bases between them. While the first cohort had 600 to 850 subjects, the donors belonged to the separate validation cohort of about 120 subjects. Only in-frame clones appear in the TCRdb table, and some are missing; sequencing was by immunoSEQ multiplex PCR. The sample lists more than 200,000 clones; over 75% were seen once. This sequence joins TRBV2 and TRBJ1-1, with D perhaps matching TRBD1 (6 bases). The source is a man aged 18 to 29 in good health and CMV-seropositive. Sequences were obtained from PBMCs. The CDR3 reads CASRSRGQTNTEAFF. Written as DNA, the CDR3 is TGTGCCAGCAGGTCACGTGGACAGACCAACACTGAAGCTTTCTTT.